The 31 T cell receptor beta chains below all came from one sample that was sequenced in a study of cytomegalovirus exposure and HLA in healthy donors. The PCR used 60 Vbeta and 13 Jbeta primers. Some clones are missing from TCRdb's copy, which holds only in-frame ones; the method was immunoSEQ multiplex PCR. The sample has 100,000 to 150,000 clones, approximately 80% seen once. Sequenced material: PBMCs. These TCRs come from a woman in her forties in good health and CMV-seronegative.

As for this clone: The junction departs from the called germline gene at one end, perhaps through a read error. The rearrangement joins TRBV7-9 to TRBJ1-1, with D possibly TRBD1 on 6 matching bases. From germline, CDR1 is SEHNR and CDR2 FQNEAQ (reference sequence). The CDR3 contains 16 residues. The CDR3 sequence is CSSSLEYGRGGPEAFF. The CDR3 nucleotides read TGTTCCAGCAGCTTAGAGTACGGCAGGGGTGGACCTGAAGCTTTCTTT.

The rearrangement uses TRBV5-4 and TRBJ2-3; 7 positions agree with TRBD1. CDR1 is SGHNT, CDR2 YYREEE, per germline (reference sequence). The CDR3 extends over 15 amino acids. Trimming removed 6 bases from V and 1 base from J; junction bases left unmatched: 8. The CDR3 region is CASKIPGTGTDTQYF. DNA for the CDR3: TGTGCCAGCAAAATTCCCGGGACAGGCACAGATACGCAGTATTTT.

This rearrangement joins TRBV19 to TRBJ2-5; 7 nucleotides match TRBD2. J was trimmed by 5 bases and V by 5 bases; bases with no gene match: 11. Germline V gene data show CDR1 as LNHDA and CDR2 as SQIVND (reference sequence). CDR3 length: 15 residues. In nucleotides, the CDR3 is TGTGCCAGTAGTGGAAAAGGAATCGGGAGGGAGACCCAGTACTTC. Protein: CASSGKGIGRETQYF.

The genes are TRBV27 and TRBJ1-1; D gene ambiguous. The CDR3 has 13 amino acids. Trimming shortened V by 5 bases and J by 7 bases, and 14 bases separated the two germline ends. Per germline, CDR1 MNHEY and CDR2 SMNVEV (reference sequence). The CDR3 is CASSPRTGFEAFF. The CDR3 coding sequence is TGTGCCAGCAGTCCAAGGACTGGGTTTGAAGCTTTCTTT.

The V call is TRBV27, the J call TRBJ2-3, with D maybe TRBD2 (5 bases). Deletions cut 8 bases from V and 5 bases from J, with 11 bases between. This CDR3 has 12 amino acids. CDR1 MNHEY and CDR2 SMNVEV come from the germline V gene (reference sequence). The CDR3 reads CASAGVLDTQYF. The CDR3 DNA reads TGTGCCAGCGCCGGGGTTTTAGATACGCAGTATTTT.

The chain recombines TRBV6-5 with TRBJ1-5; TRBD1 matches 9 bases. The CDR3 extends over 14 amino acids. The J segment lost 6 bases and the V segment lost 5 bases, leaving 5 bases of the junction unmatched. CDR1 and CDR2 from the germline V gene are MNHEY and SVGAGI. For the CDR3, the DNA is TGTGCCAGCAGTCTTGACAGGGGGGTTCAGCCCCAGCATTTT. This codes for CASSLDRGVQPQHF.

The V and J genes are TRBV9 and TRBJ1-6; 8 bases line up with TRBD1. The CDR3 runs to 15 residues. Germline V CDR1 and CDR2: SGDLS, YYNGEE. V lost 3 bases to trimming and J lost 9 bases; unmatched junction nucleotides: 8. In DNA, the CDR3 is TGTGCCAGCAGCGCCGGACAGGGATATGGTTCACCCCTCCACTTT. Translated, it gives CASSAGQGYGSPLHF.

The rearrangement links TRBV28 to TRBJ1-1, with TRBD1 matching over 12 bases. The CDR3 runs to 17 residues. Per the germline V gene, CDR1 is MDHEN and CDR2 is SYDVKM. The junction had 7 bases not matched to a gene; V was cut back by 2 bases and J by 3 bases. CDR3 in DNA: TGTGCCAGCAGTTTACTCGGGACAGGGGGCGCTTACACTGAAGCTTTCTTT. Amino acid sequence: CASSLLGTGGAYTEAFF.

The gene calls are TRBV5-1 and TRBJ1-1; 11 bases agree with TRBD1. The V gene end was trimmed by 0 bases and the J gene end by 4 bases; junction bases not matched to a gene: 8. Germline CDR1 SGHRS, CDR2 YFSETQ. This CDR3 has 17 residues. As DNA, the CDR3 is TGCGCCAGCAGCTTGGGGCCCCGGACAGGGGGCACCACTGAAGCTTTCTTT. Translation: CASSLGPRTGGTTEAFF.

The V gene is TRBV11-2, the J gene TRBJ1-1; D is uncertain. Germline V CDR1 and CDR2: SGHAT, FQNNGV. The CDR3 runs 14 residues. V was pared by 1 base and J by 0 bases, with 6 bases between. The CDR3 sequence is CASSLGRLNTEAFF. CDR3 coding DNA: TGTGCCAGCAGCTTAGGGCGGTTGAACACTGAAGCTTTCTTT.

The chain links TRBV14 to TRBJ1-5, with 9 bases identical to TRBD1. J lost 7 bases, V lost 10 bases, and 8 bases had no gene match. Per germline, CDR1 SGHDN and CDR2 FVKESK. The CDR3 is made up of 13 amino acids. This chain's CDR3 is CANRTGERQPQHF. The CDR3 DNA reads TGTGCCAACCGGACAGGGGAAAGGCAGCCCCAGCATTTT. The variable domain in full, with the rest retrieved from reference TRBV14 and TRBJ1-5, is EAGVTQFPSHSVIEKGQTVTLRCDPISGHDNLYWYRRVMGKEIKFLLHFVKESKQDESGMPNNRFLAERTGGTYSTLKVQPAELEDSGVYFCANRTGERQPQHFGDGTRLSIL.

The chain links TRBV6-1 to TRBJ2-5; no clear D. Looked up from germline, CDR1 is MNHNS and CDR2 is SASEGT. The germline V and J ends were trimmed by 6 bases and 5 bases, with 16 bases remaining between them. This CDR3 is built from 14 residues. The CDR3 sequence is CASREDRVDETQYF. The CDR3 DNA sequence: TGTGCCAGCAGAGAGGATAGAGTAGATGAGACCCAGTACTTC.

V usage is TRBV10-3 and J usage is TRBJ2-5; perhaps TRBD2 as D (5 bases). Germline CDR1 is ENHRY and CDR2 is SYGVKD. V was pared by 6 bases and J by 2 bases, with 13 bases between. This CDR3 contains 14 residues. The CDR3 coding sequence is TGTGCCATCAGCGGGTCTACGGGGCAAGAGACCCAGTACTTC. Amino acids: CAISGSTGQETQYF.

In this sample, this clone turned up many times. The chain has TRBV19 and TRBJ1-6, with D perhaps matching TRBD1 (6 bases). The germline gives CDR1 LNHDA, CDR2 SQIVND (reference sequence). The V and J ends lost 5 bases and 7 bases respectively, with 21 bases between them. The CDR3 runs 17 residues. The CDR3 DNA reads TGTGCCAGTAGTGCAGGCGGGGGGGCAGGCGTCAATTCACCCCTCCACTTT. Its protein product is CASSAGGGAGVNSPLHF.

The rearrangement joins TRBV12-5 to TRBJ2-3, with D perhaps matching TRBD1 (5 bases). This CDR3 contains 15 residues. V lost 4 bases and J 5 bases, leaving 16 bases between the germline ends. Germline-derived CDR1 and CDR2 are LGHNT and FRNRAP. CDR3 region: CASGSTSGSRDTQYF. The CDR3 bases are TGTGCTAGTGGTTCCACCTCAGGGTCGAGAGATACGCAGTATTTT.

The genes are TRBV19 and TRBJ1-5, with 8 nucleotides matching TRBD1. V shed 10 bases and J 5 bases; nucleotides not matched to a gene: 7. There are 13 residues in the CDR3. Germline lookup yields CDR1 LNHDA and CDR2 SQIVND (reference sequence). The CDR3 DNA reads as TGTGCCACCGGACAGGGTCGGGATCAGCCCCAGCATTTT. Translating gives CATGQGRDQPQHF.

The rearrangement uses TRBV9 and TRBJ1-2; possibly TRBD1 for D (6 bases). The CDR3 runs to 13 residues. The germline V and J ends were trimmed by 4 bases and 7 bases, with 14 bases remaining between them. Per germline, CDR1 SGDLS and CDR2 YYNGEE. CDR3 sequence reads: CASSRAGGLGYTF. CDR3 in DNA: TGTGCCAGCAGCCGGGCCGGGGGGCTTGGCTACACCTTC.

The chain has TRBV10-3 and TRBJ2-7; no reliable D call. Germline assignment: CDR1 ENHRY and CDR2 SYGVKD. The CDR3 is 15 residues long. V lost 0 bases, J lost 2 bases, and 11 bases lay in between. CDR3 in DNA: TGTGCCATCAGTGAGTCAGTCGGGTTAACCTACGAGCAGTACTTC. This translates into CAISESVGLTYEQYF.

V gene TRBV6-5 combines with J gene TRBJ1-4; D call uncertain. The germline gives CDR1 MNHEY, CDR2 SVGAGI. Between the trimmed V and J ends, which lost 6 bases and 6 bases, there was a span of 14 bases. The CDR3 is made up of 14 amino acids. Written as DNA, the CDR3 is TGTGCCAGCAGACCGACGGGAGGAGATGAAAAACTGTTTTTT. It yields the protein CASRPTGGDEKLFF.

The chain carries TRBV9 and TRBJ1-6; D remains ambiguous. The V end was cut by 3 bases, the J end by 8 bases, with 15 bases between. The CDR3 is made up of 15 amino acids. The germline V gene encodes CDR1 SGDLS and CDR2 YYNGEE. The CDR3 DNA follows: TGTGCCAGCAGCGCCCCCGACGGGTACCATTCACCCCTCCACTTT. As protein: CASSAPDGYHSPLHF.

This chain connects TRBV5-4 to TRBJ2-5; 10 bases fit TRBD2. V lost 2 bases, J lost 3 bases, and 4 bases stayed unmatched. This CDR3 is 15 amino acids long. Germline CDR1 reads SGHNT; CDR2 reads YYREEE (reference sequence). CDR3 amino acids: CASSFNSGGKETQYF. As DNA, the CDR3 is TGTGCCAGCAGCTTTAATAGCGGGGGGAAAGAGACCCAGTACTTC. The complete variable domain, with remaining parts taken from reference TRBV5-4 and TRBJ2-5, reads ETGVTQSPTHLIKTRGQQVTLRCSSQSGHNTVSWYQQALGQGPQFIFQYYREEENGRGNFPPRFSGLQFPNYSSELNVNALELDDSALYLCASSFNSGGKETQYFGPGTRLLVL.

This clone came up a few times. The V gene is TRBV10-3, the J gene TRBJ1-2; 8 nucleotides align to TRBD1. CDR3 size: 13 residues. V trimming: 10 bases; J trimming: 3 bases; junction bases outside the gene matches: 7. Germline V CDR1 and CDR2: ENHRY, SYGVKD. The CDR3 loop reads CATAGGADYGYTF. Written as DNA, the CDR3 is TGTGCCACCGCAGGGGGCGCGGACTATGGCTACACCTTC.

Concerning this clone itself: The sample carries other DNA sequences with the same CDR3. The chain is built from TRBV5-1 and TRBJ2-3, with TRBD2 matching 7 bases. The ends lost 1 base at V and 2 bases at J; junction bases unmatched: 7. Germline V CDR1 and CDR2: SGHRS, YFSETQ. There are 16 residues in the CDR3. CDR3 protein: CASSLRLAEITDTQYF. The CDR3 coding sequence is TGCGCCAGCAGCTTGCGGCTAGCGGAGATCACAGATACGCAGTATTTT.

This clone showed up just once. One end of the junction fails to match germline, which may point to a read error. V gene TRBV4-2 combines with J gene TRBJ1-2, with 10 bases that match TRBD1. This CDR3 has 15 amino acids. The germline V gene has CDR1 LGHNA and CDR2 YNFKEQ. Here the CDR3 reads CASSPDRGRLYGYPF. For the CDR3, the DNA is TGTGCCAGCAGCCCAGACAGGGGGCGCCTGTATGGCTACCCCTTC.

Concerning this clone itself: The sample has other DNA sequences that encode this CDR3 too. The V gene is TRBV10-3, the J gene TRBJ1-5; 7 bases map to TRBD1. CDR1 and CDR2 from the germline V gene are ENHRY and SYGVKD. Germline trimming cut 4 bases from V and 5 bases from J; bases unmatched to any gene: 2. This CDR3 has 13 amino acids. The CDR3 protein is CAISGTGDQPQHF. In DNA, the CDR3 is TGTGCCATCAGTGGTACAGGGGATCAGCCCCAGCATTTT.

This rearrangement joins TRBV12-5 to TRBJ2-7, with D hard to call. Per the germline V gene, CDR1 is LGHNT and CDR2 is FRNRAP. The CDR3 covers 13 residues. Trimming took off 1 base at V and 2 bases at J, with 6 bases between the two ends. The CDR3 DNA follows: TGTGCTAGTGGTTTGGGAGCTGCCTACGAGCAGTACTTC. This gives the protein CASGLGAAYEQYF. The full variable domain, rest sourced from reference TRBV12-5 and TRBJ2-7, is DARVTQTPRHKVTEMGQEVTMRCQPILGHNTVFWYRQTMMQGLELLAYFRNRAPLDDSGMPKDRFSAEMPDATLATLKIQPSEPRDSAVYFCASGLGAAYEQYFGPGTRLTVT.

The chain carries TRBV9 and TRBJ2-3, with D possibly TRBD2 on 5 matching bases. CDR1 is SGDLS and CDR2 is YYNGEE in the germline V gene. This CDR3 region has 13 residues. V was trimmed by 2 bases and J by 1 base, leaving 5 bases between them. The CDR3 is CASSVEGTDTQYF. CDR3 nucleotide sequence: TGTGCCAGCAGCGTGGAGGGCACAGATACGCAGTATTTT.

This clone has just one count. This rearrangement joins TRBV21-1 to TRBJ2-1; the D segment call TRBD1 is taken from the table without a DNA check. TRBV21-1 is a listed pseudogene. The CDR3 is made up of 16 amino acids. CDR3 loop: CASSLSGTGGYNEQFF. The DNA of the CDR3 is TGTGCCAGCAGCCTCTCGGGGACAGGTGGTTACAATGAGCAGTTCTTC.

The chain employs TRBV4-1 and TRBJ2-5, with 7 bases that match TRBD2. The end of the DNA is better explained by TRBJ2-7, so the J call may be wrong. The CDR3 loop spans 15 amino acids. Germline V CDR1 and CDR2: MGHRA, YSYEKL. CDR3 amino acids: CASSQGEGKYYEQYF. In DNA form, the CDR3 reads TGCGCCAGCAGCCAGGGGGAGGGGAAGTACTACGAGCAGTACTTC.

The CDR3 bases are TGTGCCAGTAGTCGTCAGGGGGCCTACAATCAGCCCCAGCATTTT. Protein product: CASSRQGAYNQPQHF. The chain employs TRBV19 and TRBJ1-5; TRBD1 aligns across 8 bases. V was pared by 5 bases and J by 3 bases, with 6 bases of the junction left unmatched. This CDR3 has 15 amino acids. Germline values: CDR1 LNHDA, CDR2 SQIVND (reference sequence).

The chain employs TRBV5-4 and TRBJ1-2; D may be TRBD1 (6 bases). CDR3 length: 15 residues. Germline CDR1 and CDR2: SGHNT and YYREEE (reference sequence). V lost 0 bases and J lost 3, with 12 bases in between. The CDR3 DNA follows: TGTGCCAGCAGCTTGGGACAGGTCACGTACTATGGCTACACCTTC. This codes for CASSLGQVTYYGYTF.